The 9 T cell receptor beta chains below come from one sample, sequenced in a study of shared T cell receptors in the human thymus. Clones were read by immunoSEQ multiplex PCR, and TCRdb kept only the in-frame ones, dropping some. The table records roughly 560,000 clones, approximately 78% of them present only once. This same sample was also part of a study on human thymus T cells.

Specimen: thymocytes. These receptors all come from a boy younger than two with a congenital heart defect.

The V gene is TRBV27, the J gene TRBJ1-3, with 8 bases identical to TRBD1. Looked up from germline, CDR1 is MNHEY and CDR2 is SMNVEV (reference sequence). The CDR3 consists of 15 residues. J was trimmed by 3 bases and V by 3 bases; bases with no gene match: 4. CDR3 nucleotide sequence: TGTGCCAGCAGTTTGGCACAGGGGGGTGGAAACACCATATATTTT. Amino acids: CASSLAQGGGNTIYF.

The chain carries TRBV6-1 and TRBJ1-2; maybe TRBD1 (5 bases). The CDR3 is made up of 14 amino acids. Per germline, CDR1 MNHNS and CDR2 SASEGT. V was shortened by 3 bases and J by 3 bases, with 11 bases between the two germline ends. The CDR3, as DNA: TGTGCCAGCAGTGACAGGGATGGCCACTATGGCTACACCTTC. This encodes CASSDRDGHYGYTF.

The rearrangement uses TRBV7-8 and TRBJ2-3; D call uncertain. Germline V gene lookup returns CDR1 SGHVS and CDR2 FQNEAQ. Trimming stripped 5 bases from V and 5 bases from J, with 14 bases between. The CDR3 runs 14 residues. This chain's CDR3 is CASSPGSLGDTQYF. The CDR3 DNA sequence: TGTGCCAGCAGCCCCGGGTCCCTAGGAGATACGCAGTATTTT.

The chain employs TRBV29-1 and TRBJ2-1; TRBD2 matches 11 bases. After removal of 3 bases from V and 8 bases from J, the junction contained 6 bases not matched to a gene. This CDR3 has 14 residues. Per germline, CDR1 SQVTM and CDR2 ANQGSEA. The CDR3 protein is CSVDRLAGGDEQFF. The CDR3 DNA is TGCAGCGTTGATAGGCTAGCGGGAGGCGATGAGCAGTTCTTC.

The chain links TRBV2 to TRBJ1-1; 9 nucleotides agree with TRBD1. The CDR3 totals 16 residues. Germline V gives CDR1 SNHLY, CDR2 FYNNEI. V trimming: 10 bases; J trimming: 5 bases; junction bases outside the gene matches: 17. The CDR3 is CATLKHPTGGDTEAFF. CDR3 nucleotides: TGTGCCACCTTGAAACACCCGACAGGGGGTGATACTGAAGCTTTCTTT.

The CDR3 here is CAWRVGLAGVGNEQFF. CDR3 nucleotides: TGTGCCTGGAGGGTGGGTCTAGCGGGAGTAGGGAATGAGCAGTTCTTC. V gene TRBV30 combines with J gene TRBJ2-1; 10 nucleotides line up with TRBD2. The CDR3 is 16 residues long. J gave up 7 bases and V 3 bases, and 12 bases lay outside the gene matches. Germline CDR1 reads GTSNPN; CDR2 reads SVGIG (reference sequence).

Of note for this clone: An end of the junction differs from the germline gene, which may be a read error. The chain links TRBV6-6 to TRBJ1-1; 10 bases align to TRBD1. From germline, CDR1 is MNHNY and CDR2 SVGAGI (reference sequence). The length of the CDR3 is 15 residues. The CDR3 DNA follows: TGTGCCAGCAGTTACGGGGGACAGGGGAACACTGAAGCTTTTTTT. This translates into CASSYGGQGNTEAFF.

The rearrangement uses TRBV19 and TRBJ1-2; no definite D call. The V gene lost 6 bases and the J gene lost 8 bases, with 10 bases spanning the gap. The CDR3 covers 11 residues. CDR1 and CDR2 (germline): LNHDA, SQIVND (reference sequence). The CDR3 is CASSPTRGYTF. The CDR3 bases are TGTGCCAGTAGCCCAACAAGAGGCTACACCTTC.

The rearrangement links TRBV25-1 to TRBJ2-7; possible D gene TRBD2, 6 bases. Germline lookup yields CDR1 MGHDK and CDR2 SYGVNS. The CDR3 has 15 amino acids. Trimming removed 6 bases from V and 2 bases from J, with 17 bases in between. This CDR3 is CASRGEIAETYEQYF. CDR3 coding DNA: TGTGCCAGCAGGGGAGAGATAGCGGAAACCTACGAGCAGTACTTC.